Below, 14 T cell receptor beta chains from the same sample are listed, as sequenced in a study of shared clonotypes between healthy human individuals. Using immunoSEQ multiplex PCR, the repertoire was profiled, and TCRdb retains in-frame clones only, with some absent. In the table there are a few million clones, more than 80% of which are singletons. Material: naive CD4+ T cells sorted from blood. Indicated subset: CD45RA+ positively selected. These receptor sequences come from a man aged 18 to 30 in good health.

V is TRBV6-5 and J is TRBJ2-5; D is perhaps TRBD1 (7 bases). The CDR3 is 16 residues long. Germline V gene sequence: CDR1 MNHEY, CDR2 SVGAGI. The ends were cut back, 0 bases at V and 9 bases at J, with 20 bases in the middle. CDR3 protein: CASSYSAGGIGAAQYF. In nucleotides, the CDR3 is TGTGCCAGCAGTTACTCAGCAGGGGGGATCGGGGCGGCCCAGTACTTC.

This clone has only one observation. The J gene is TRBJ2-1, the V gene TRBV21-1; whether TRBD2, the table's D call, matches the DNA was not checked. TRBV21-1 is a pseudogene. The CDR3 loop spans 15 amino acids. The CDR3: CASSKEDWLRDEQFF. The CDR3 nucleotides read TGTGCCAGCAGCAAAGAGGACTGGCTTCGCGATGAGCAGTTCTTC.

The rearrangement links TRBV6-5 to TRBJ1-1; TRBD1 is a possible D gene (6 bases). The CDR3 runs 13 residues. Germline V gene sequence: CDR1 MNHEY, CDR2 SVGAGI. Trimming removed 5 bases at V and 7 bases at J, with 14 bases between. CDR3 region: CASSRGGGGEAFF. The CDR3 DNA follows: TGTGCCAGCAGTCGGGGCGGGGGCGGTGAAGCTTTCTTT.

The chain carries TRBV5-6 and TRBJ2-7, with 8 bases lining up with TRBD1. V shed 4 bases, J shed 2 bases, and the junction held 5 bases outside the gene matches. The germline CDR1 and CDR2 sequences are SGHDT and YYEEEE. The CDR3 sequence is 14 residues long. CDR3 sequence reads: CASSPGGLTYEQYF. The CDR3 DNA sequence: TGTGCCAGCAGCCCAGGGGGCCTCACCTACGAGCAGTACTTC.

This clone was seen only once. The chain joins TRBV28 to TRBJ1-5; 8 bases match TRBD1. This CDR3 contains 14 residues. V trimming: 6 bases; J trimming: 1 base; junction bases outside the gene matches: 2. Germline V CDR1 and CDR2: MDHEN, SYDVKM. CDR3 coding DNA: TGTGCCAGCAGGCGACAGGGGAGCAATCAGCCCCAGCATTTT. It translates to CASRRQGSNQPQHF.

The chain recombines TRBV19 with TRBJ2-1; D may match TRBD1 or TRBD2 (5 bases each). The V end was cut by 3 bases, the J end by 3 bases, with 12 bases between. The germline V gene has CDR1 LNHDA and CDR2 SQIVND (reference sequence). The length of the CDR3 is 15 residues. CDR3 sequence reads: CASSIDGGFYNEQFF. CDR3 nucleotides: TGTGCCAGTAGTATTGATGGGGGTTTCTACAATGAGCAGTTCTTC.

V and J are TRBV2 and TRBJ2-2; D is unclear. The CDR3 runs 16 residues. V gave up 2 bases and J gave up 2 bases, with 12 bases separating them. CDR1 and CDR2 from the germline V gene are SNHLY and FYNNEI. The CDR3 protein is CASSELGSANTGELFF. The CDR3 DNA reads TGTGCCAGCAGTGAATTAGGATCAGCAAACACCGGGGAGCTGTTTTTT.

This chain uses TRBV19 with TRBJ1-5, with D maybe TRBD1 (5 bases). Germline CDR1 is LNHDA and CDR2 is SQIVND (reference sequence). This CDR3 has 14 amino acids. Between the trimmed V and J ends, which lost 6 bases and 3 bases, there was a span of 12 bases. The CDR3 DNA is TGTGCCAGTAGGTTTTGGGACCTCAATCAGCCCCAGCATTTT. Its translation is CASRFWDLNQPQHF.

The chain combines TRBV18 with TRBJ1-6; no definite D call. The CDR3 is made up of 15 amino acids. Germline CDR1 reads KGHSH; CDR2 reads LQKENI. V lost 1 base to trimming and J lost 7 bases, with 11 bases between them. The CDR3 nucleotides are TGTGCCAGCTCACCACTACAGCAACAGAATTCACCCCTCCACTTT. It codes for CASSPLQQQNSPLHF. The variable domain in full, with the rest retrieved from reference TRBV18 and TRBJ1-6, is NAGVMQNPRHLVRRRGQEARLRCSPMKGHSHVYWYRQLPEEGLKFMVYLQKENIIDESGMPKERFSAEFPKEGPSILRIQQVVRGDSAAYFCASSPLQQQNSPLHFGNGTRLTVT.

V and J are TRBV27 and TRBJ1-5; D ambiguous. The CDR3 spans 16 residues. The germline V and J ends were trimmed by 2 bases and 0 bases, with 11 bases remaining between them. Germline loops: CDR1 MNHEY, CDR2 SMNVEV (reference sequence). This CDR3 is CASSLKSGYSNQPQHF. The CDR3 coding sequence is TGTGCCAGCAGTTTAAAGTCCGGTTATAGCAATCAGCCCCAGCATTTT.

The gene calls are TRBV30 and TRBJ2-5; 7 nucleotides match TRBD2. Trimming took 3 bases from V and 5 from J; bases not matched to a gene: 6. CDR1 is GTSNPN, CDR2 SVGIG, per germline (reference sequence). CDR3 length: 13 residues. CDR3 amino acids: CAWRKGLLETQYF. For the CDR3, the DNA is TGTGCCTGGAGGAAGGGACTACTGGAGACCCAGTACTTC. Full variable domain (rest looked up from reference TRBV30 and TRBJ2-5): SQTIHQWPATLVQPVGSPLSLECTVEGTSNPNLYWYRQAAGRGLQLLFYSVGIGQISSEVPQNLSASRPQDRQFILSSKKLLLSDSGFYLCAWRKGLLETQYFGPGTRLLVL.

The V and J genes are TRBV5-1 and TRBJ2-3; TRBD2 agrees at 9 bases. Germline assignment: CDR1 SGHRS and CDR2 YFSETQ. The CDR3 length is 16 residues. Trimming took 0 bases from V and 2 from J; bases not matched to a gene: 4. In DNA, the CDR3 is TGCGCCAGCAGCTTGGTAGCGGGGGTCTTCACAGATACGCAGTATTTT. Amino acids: CASSLVAGVFTDTQYF. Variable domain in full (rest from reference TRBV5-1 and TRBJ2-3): KAGVTQTPRYLIKTRGQQVTLSCSPISGHRSVSWYQQTPGQGLQFLFEYFSETQRNKGNFPGRFSGRQFSNSRSEMNVSTLELGDSALYLCASSLVAGVFTDTQYFGPGTRLTVL.

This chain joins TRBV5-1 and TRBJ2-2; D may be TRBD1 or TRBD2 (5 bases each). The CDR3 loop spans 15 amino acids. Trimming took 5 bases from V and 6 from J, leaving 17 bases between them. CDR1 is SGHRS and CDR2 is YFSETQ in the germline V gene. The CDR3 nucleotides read TGCGCCAGCAGTACGGGGCAGGCCGACCCCGGGGAGCTGTTTTTT. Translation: CASSTGQADPGELFF.

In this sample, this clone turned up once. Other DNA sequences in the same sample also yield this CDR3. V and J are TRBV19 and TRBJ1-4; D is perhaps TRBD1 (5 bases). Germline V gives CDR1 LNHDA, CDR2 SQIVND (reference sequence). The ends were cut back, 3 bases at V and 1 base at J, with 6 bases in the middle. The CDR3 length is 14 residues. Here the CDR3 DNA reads TGTGCCAGTAGTATCCAGGGAACTAATGAAAAACTGTTTTTT. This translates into CASSIQGTNEKLFF. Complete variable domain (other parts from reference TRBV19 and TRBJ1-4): DGGITQSPKYLFRKEGQNVTLSCEQNLNHDAMYWYRQDPGQGLRLIYYSQIVNDFQKGDIAEGYSVSREKKESFPLTVTSAQKNPTAFYLCASSIQGTNEKLFFGSGTQLSVL.